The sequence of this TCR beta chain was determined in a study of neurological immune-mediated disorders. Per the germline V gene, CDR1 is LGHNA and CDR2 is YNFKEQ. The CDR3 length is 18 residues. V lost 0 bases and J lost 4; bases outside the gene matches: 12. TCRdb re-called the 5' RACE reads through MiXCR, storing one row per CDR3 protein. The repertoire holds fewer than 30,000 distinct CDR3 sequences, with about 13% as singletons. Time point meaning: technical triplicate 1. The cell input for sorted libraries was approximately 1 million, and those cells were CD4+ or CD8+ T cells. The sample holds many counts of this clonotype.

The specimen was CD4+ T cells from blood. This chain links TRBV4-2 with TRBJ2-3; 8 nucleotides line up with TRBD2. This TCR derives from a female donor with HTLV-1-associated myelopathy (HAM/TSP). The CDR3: CASSQEQKGVSGADTQYF. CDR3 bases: TGTGCCAGCAGCCAAGAACAGAAGGGGGTTAGCGGGGCAGATACGCAGTATTTT.